One and the same sample provided the 26 T cell receptor beta chains below, sequenced in a study of CD8+ T cells in alopecia areata. Treatment defined: oral pan-JAK inhibitor, 5-10 mg twice daily. Extracted from the samples, RNA was reverse transcribed into cDNA to serve as the sequencing template. Generated by immunoSEQ multiplex PCR, the TCRdb table keeps only in-frame clones and is missing some. This sample has over 150,000 clones, with 50% to 60% found just once. The specimen was CD4+ T cells sorted from blood, collected at week 4, from a patient treated with tofacitinib. These receptors originate from a human donor with alopecia areata.

The chain links TRBV29-1 to TRBJ2-3; weak D call: TRBD2 (5 bases). This CDR3 is 15 amino acids long. Trimming took 4 bases from V and 2 from J, leaving 16 bases between them. Per germline, CDR1 SQVTM and CDR2 ANQGSEA. The chain's CDR3 is CSVVFYIATTDTQYF. The CDR3 coding sequence is TGCAGCGTTGTATTTTATATAGCGACCACAGATACGCAGTATTTT.

The rearrangement links TRBV30 to TRBJ2-7, with 10 nucleotides matching TRBD1. Germline-derived CDR1 and CDR2 are GTSNPN and SVGIG (reference sequence). The CDR3 has 14 residues. With 2 bases clipped from V and 7 bases from J, the junction kept 8 bases outside the gene matches. The CDR3 sequence is CAWSTRQGAKEQYF. The CDR3 DNA reads as TGTGCCTGGAGTACACGACAGGGGGCTAAGGAGCAGTACTTC. Full variable domain (outside the CDR3, taken from reference TRBV30 and TRBJ2-7): SQTIHQWPATLVQPVGSPLSLECTVEGTSNPNLYWYRQAAGRGLQLLFYSVGIGQISSEVPQNLSASRPQDRQFILSSKKLLLSDSGFYLCAWSTRQGAKEQYFGPGTRLTVT.

The V gene is TRBV28, the J gene TRBJ2-3; the D gene is possibly TRBD1 (8 bases). V was shortened by 7 bases and J by 9 bases, with 14 bases between the two germline ends. This CDR3 has 12 residues. Germline V gene data show CDR1 as MDHEN and CDR2 as SYDVKM. This CDR3 is CASTYRGGTQYF. The CDR3 DNA reads TGTGCCAGCACCTACAGGGGGGGCACGCAGTATTTT. The variable domain in full, completed from reference TRBV28 and TRBJ2-3, reads DVKVTQSSRYLVKRTGEKVFLECVQDMDHENMFWYRQDPGLGLRLIYFSYDVKMKEKGDIPEGYSVSREKKERFSLILESASTNQTSMYLCASTYRGGTQYFGPGTRLTVL.

This clone was counted between two and nine times. The chain has TRBV29-1 and TRBJ2-7; no clear D. The CDR3 length is 13 residues. In germline, CDR1 is SQVTM, CDR2 ANQGSEA. Between the trimmed V and J ends, which lost 5 bases and 0 bases, there was a span of 11 bases. In DNA form, the CDR3 reads TGCAGCGTTTTCGGTGAGAGCTCCTACGAGCAGTACTTC. As protein: CSVFGESSYEQYF.

This chain connects TRBV5-1 to TRBJ2-1, with TRBD2 matching over 8 bases. V was pared by 0 bases and J by 3 bases, with 2 bases of the junction left unmatched. This CDR3 comprises 15 residues. Germline values: CDR1 SGHRS, CDR2 YFSETQ. CDR3 in amino acids: CASSLAGTSYNEQFF. In DNA form, the CDR3 reads TGCGCCAGCAGCTTGGCCGGGACTAGCTACAATGAGCAGTTCTTC.

This clone was counted a few times. The rearrangement joins TRBV23-1 to TRBJ1-5; D uncertain. TRBV23-1 is filed as an ORF, its function uncertain. The CDR3 length is 12 residues. V gave up 2 bases and J gave up 5 bases, with 4 bases separating them. CDR3 sequence reads: CASSQMDQPQHF. In nucleotides, the CDR3 is TGCGCCAGCAGTCAAATGGATCAGCCCCAGCATTTT.

This clone was counted only a few times. The CDR3 spells CSVLSLAGASYEQFF. The CDR3 DNA sequence: TGCAGCGTCTTGTCACTAGCGGGTGCCTCATATGAGCAGTTCTTC. The rearrangement joins TRBV29-1 to TRBJ2-1; 9 nucleotides align to TRBD2. Germline V gene data show CDR1 as SQVTM and CDR2 as ANQGSEA. The CDR3 covers 15 residues. V lost 6 bases and J lost 8; bases outside the gene matches: 14.

The CDR3 is CASSLGLAGVLYNEQFF. CDR3 in DNA: TGTGCCAGCAGCTTAGGACTAGCGGGAGTACTCTACAATGAGCAGTTCTTC. The V call is TRBV11-3, the J call TRBJ2-1; 12 positions agree with TRBD2. Per germline, CDR1 SGHNT and CDR2 YENEEA. With V trimmed by 1 base and J by 3 bases, 4 bases remained unmatched. The CDR3 loop spans 17 amino acids. The whole variable domain, filled in from reference TRBV11-3 and TRBJ2-1, reads EAGVVQSPRYKIIEKKQPVAFWCNPISGHNTLYWYLQNLGQGPELLIRYENEEAVDDSQLPKDRFSAERLKGVDSTLKIQPAELGDSAVYLCASSLGLAGVLYNEQFFGPGTRLTVL.

V is TRBV5-1 and J is TRBJ2-7, with D possibly TRBD1 on 6 matching bases. This CDR3 contains 14 residues. Germline assignment: CDR1 SGHRS and CDR2 YFSETQ. V lost 5 bases and J 2 bases, leaving 14 bases between the germline ends. Here the CDR3 DNA reads TGCGCCAGCAGTCTCGACAGGCAACCCTACGAGCAGTACTTC. Translation gives CASSLDRQPYEQYF.

The chain links TRBV23-1 to TRBJ1-1; D gene uncertain. TRBV23-1 is reported as an ORF; its role is uncertain. The CDR3 consists of 15 residues. The V and J ends lost 11 bases and 2 bases respectively, with 21 bases between them. CDR3 sequence reads: CAVMSQTPPNTEAFF. For the CDR3, the DNA is TGCGCCGTCATGTCCCAAACACCGCCAAACACTGAAGCTTTCTTT.

The chain recombines TRBV7-9 with TRBJ2-7, with D unresolved. The ends were cut back, 0 bases at V and 6 bases at J, with 9 bases in the middle. CDR3 length equals 13 residues. Germline assignment: CDR1 SEHNR and CDR2 FQNEAQ (reference sequence). CDR3 coding DNA: TGTGCCAGCAGCTTAGCCCCCGTCCCCGAGCAGTACTTC. The encoded protein is CASSLAPVPEQYF.

This chain connects TRBV9 to TRBJ2-3; possible D gene TRBD2, 6 bases. Between the trimmed V and J ends, which lost 3 bases and 0 bases, there was a span of 8 bases. Germline-derived CDR1 and CDR2 are SGDLS and YYNGEE. The length of the CDR3 is 14 residues. The CDR3 spells CASSGGTSTDTQYF. As DNA, the CDR3 is TGTGCCAGCAGCGGCGGGACGAGCACAGATACGCAGTATTTT.

The J gene is TRBJ2-3, the V gene TRBV6-6; 10 bases match TRBD2. V lost 6 bases, J lost 1 base, and 1 base stayed unmatched. This CDR3 contains 14 residues. The V gene's germline CDR1 is MNHNY and CDR2 SVGAGI (reference sequence). CDR3 nucleotides: TGTGCCAGCAGAACTAGCGGGGGCACAGATACGCAGTATTTT. It codes for CASRTSGGTDTQYF.

This clone has just a few counts. The chain links TRBV29-1 to TRBJ2-5, with D possibly being TRBD1 (5 bases). Germline CDR1 is SQVTM and CDR2 is ANQGSEA. The CDR3 length is 13 residues. V lost 4 bases and J lost 7, with 16 bases in between. CDR3 loop: CSVASGRTGTQYF. CDR3 nucleotide sequence: TGCAGCGTTGCTTCAGGGCGAACCGGGACCCAGTACTTC.

The V gene is TRBV7-2, the J gene TRBJ2-3; D is undetermined. Germline CDR1 SGHTA, CDR2 FQGNSA. With 3 bases removed from V and 0 bases from J, the gap between germline ends came to 4 bases. The CDR3 extends over 13 amino acids. The CDR3, as DNA: TGTGCCAGCAGCTTCAGCAGCACAGATACGCAGTATTTT. As protein: CASSFSSTDTQYF.

The chain is built from TRBV9 and TRBJ2-6; D is unclear. Germline V gene data show CDR1 as SGDLS and CDR2 as YYNGEE. The ends were cut back, 2 bases at V and 0 bases at J, with 15 bases in the middle. The CDR3 spans 18 residues. The CDR3 coding sequence is TGTGCCAGCAGCGTCCCCAGGTTCCCACTCTCTGGGGCCAACGTCCTGACTTTC. Encoded protein: CASSVPRFPLSGANVLTF.

The V and J genes are TRBV4-1 and TRBJ2-3; D may be TRBD2 (6 bases). The CDR3 runs 14 residues. With 7 bases removed from V and 0 bases from J, the gap between germline ends came to 11 bases. Germline CDR1 and CDR2: MGHRA and YSYEKL. CDR3 bases: TGCGCCAGCAAGGTTCGGGAGAGCACAGATACGCAGTATTTT. Its protein product is CASKVRESTDTQYF.

This chain joins TRBV25-1 and TRBJ2-7; D may match TRBD1 or TRBD2 (5 bases each). Germline-derived CDR1 and CDR2 are MGHDK and SYGVNS. The length of the CDR3 is 15 residues. V lost 1 base to trimming and J lost 5 bases, with 15 bases between them. CDR3 region: CASSESEGILDEQYF. The CDR3 region has the DNA TGTGCCAGCAGTGAATCAGAGGGGATCCTCGACGAGCAGTACTTC.

Note on this clone: One end of the junction does not line up with germline, which may come from a read error. The gene calls are TRBV7-9 and TRBJ1-5; TRBD1 matches at 9 bases. The CDR3 loop spans 15 amino acids. Germline V gene sequence: CDR1 SEHNR, CDR2 FQNEAQ (reference sequence). CDR3: CASSLGQGNGQPQHF. CDR3 nucleotide sequence: TGTGCCAGCAGTTTAGGACAGGGGAACGGTCAGCCCCAGCATTTT.

This clone was counted a few times. This chain links TRBV28 with TRBJ1-5; possible D gene TRBD1, 5 bases. The germline V gene has CDR1 MDHEN and CDR2 SYDVKM. V was trimmed by 4 bases and J by 7 bases, leaving 8 bases between them. CDR3 size: 12 residues. DNA of the CDR3: TGTGCCAGCAGTTGGGGGGAGCAGCCCCAGCATTTT. This encodes CASSWGEQPQHF.

This clone was counted a few times. The chain employs TRBV29-1 and TRBJ2-7; D possibly matches TRBD1 or TRBD2 (6 bases each). The CDR3 loop spans 14 amino acids. Germline V lookup: CDR1 SQVTM, CDR2 ANQGSEA. With 0 bases removed from V and 10 bases from J, the gap between germline ends came to 19 bases. The CDR3 DNA follows: TGCAGCGTTGAAGACCACCGGTGGGGGGCCTGTCAGTACTTC. Residues: CSVEDHRWGACQYF.

The chain uses TRBV30 and TRBJ2-3, with a weak D call TRBD2 (5 bases). The CDR3 contains 16 residues. Germline values: CDR1 GTSNPN, CDR2 SVGIG (reference sequence). Trimming cost V 0 bases and J 7 bases, with 20 bases left between them. The CDR3 sequence is CAWSVKNRASWHTQYF. In DNA form, the CDR3 reads TGTGCCTGGAGTGTTAAAAATCGGGCTAGCTGGCATACGCAGTATTTT.

The V call is TRBV5-1, the J call TRBJ2-7, with 10 bases that match TRBD1. Germline CDR1 SGHRS, CDR2 YFSETQ. The junction had 4 bases not matched to a gene; V was cut back by 4 bases and J by 6 bases. This CDR3 contains 13 residues. The CDR3 spells CASSPGQGIEQYF. CDR3 bases: TGCGCCAGCAGCCCGGGACAGGGGATCGAGCAGTACTTC. Filled out from reference TRBV5-1 and TRBJ2-7, the complete variable domain reads KAGVTQTPRYLIKTRGQQVTLSCSPISGHRSVSWYQQTPGQGLQFLFEYFSETQRNKGNFPGRFSGRQFSNSRSEMNVSTLELGDSALYLCASSPGQGIEQYFGPGTRLTVT.

This clone turned up a few times. V is TRBV29-1 and J is TRBJ1-1, with D unclear. The CDR3 extends over 12 amino acids. Trimming stripped 7 bases from V and 1 base from J, with 10 bases between. Germline V CDR1 and CDR2: SQVTM, ANQGSEA. The DNA for the CDR3 is TGCAGCGCCCAACATGCGAACACTGAAGCTTTCTTT. It is translated as CSAQHANTEAFF.

This clone was detected a few times. The chain recombines TRBV5-1 with TRBJ2-7, with a weak D call TRBD1 (5 bases). The CDR3 runs to 13 residues. Between the trimmed V and J ends, which lost 2 bases and 3 bases, there was a span of 9 bases. Germline lookup yields CDR1 SGHRS and CDR2 YFSETQ. CDR3 coding DNA: TGCGCCAGCAGCTTTAGGGGCGACTACGAGCAGTACTTC. Its translation is CASSFRGDYEQYF.

The chain links TRBV25-1 to TRBJ1-2; TRBD1 might be the D (6 bases). The CDR3 has 13 residues. The V end lost 3 bases, the J end lost 6 bases, and 11 bases lay between the germline ends. CDR1 is MGHDK, CDR2 SYGVNS, per germline. Written as DNA, the CDR3 is TGTGCCAGCAGTGACAGGGGAGGGCATGGCTACACCTTC. As protein: CASSDRGGHGYTF.